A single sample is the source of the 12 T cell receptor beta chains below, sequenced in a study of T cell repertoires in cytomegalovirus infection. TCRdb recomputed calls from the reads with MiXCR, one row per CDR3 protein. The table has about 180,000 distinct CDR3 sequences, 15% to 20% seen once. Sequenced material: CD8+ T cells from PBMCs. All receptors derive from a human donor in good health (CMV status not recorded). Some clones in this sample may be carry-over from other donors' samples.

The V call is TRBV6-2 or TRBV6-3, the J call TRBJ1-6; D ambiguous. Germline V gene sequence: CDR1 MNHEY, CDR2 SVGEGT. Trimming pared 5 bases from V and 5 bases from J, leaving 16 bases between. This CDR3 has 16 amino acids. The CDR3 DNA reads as TGTGCCAGCAGTCACCCCGTGGACCAAAATAATTCACCCCTCCACTTT. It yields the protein CASSHPVDQNNSPLHF.

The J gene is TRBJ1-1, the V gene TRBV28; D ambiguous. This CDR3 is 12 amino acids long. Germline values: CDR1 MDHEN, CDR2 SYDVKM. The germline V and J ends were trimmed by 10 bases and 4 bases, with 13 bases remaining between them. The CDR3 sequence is CATWTWSTEAFF. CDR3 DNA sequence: TGTGCCACCTGGACCTGGAGCACTGAAGCTTTCTTT.

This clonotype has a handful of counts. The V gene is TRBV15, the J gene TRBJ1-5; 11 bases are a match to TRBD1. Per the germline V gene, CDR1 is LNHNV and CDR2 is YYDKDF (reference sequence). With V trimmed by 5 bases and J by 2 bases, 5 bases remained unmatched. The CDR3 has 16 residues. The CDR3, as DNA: TGTGCCACCAGCCGCGGACAGGGGGCCGGCAATCAGCCCCAGCATTTT. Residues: CATSRGQGAGNQPQHF. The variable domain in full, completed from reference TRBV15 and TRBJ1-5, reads DAMVIQNPRYQVTQFGKPVTLSCSQTLNHNVMYWYQQKSSQAPKLLFHYYDKDFNNEADTPDNFQSRRPNTSFCFLDIRSPGLGDTAMYLCATSRGQGAGNQPQHFGDGTRLSIL.

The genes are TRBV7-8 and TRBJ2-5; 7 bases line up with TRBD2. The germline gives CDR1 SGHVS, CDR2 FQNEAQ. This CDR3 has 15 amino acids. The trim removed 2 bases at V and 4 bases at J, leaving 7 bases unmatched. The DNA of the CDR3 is TGTGCCAGCAGCTTACTGGGGGGGTACGGAGAGACCCAGTACTTC. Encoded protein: CASSLLGGYGETQYF. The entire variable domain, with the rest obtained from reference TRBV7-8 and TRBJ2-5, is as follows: GAGVSQSPRYKVAKRGQDVALRCDPISGHVSLFWYQQALGQGPEFLTYFQNEAQLDKSGLPSDRFFAERPEGSVSTLKIQRTQQEDSAVYLCASSLLGGYGETQYFGPGTRLLVL.

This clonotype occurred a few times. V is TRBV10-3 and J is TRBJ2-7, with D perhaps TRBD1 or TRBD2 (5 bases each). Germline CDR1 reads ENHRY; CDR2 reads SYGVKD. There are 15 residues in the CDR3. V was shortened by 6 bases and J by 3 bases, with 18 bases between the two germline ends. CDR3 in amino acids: CAISDPPGRNYEQYF. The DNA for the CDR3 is TGTGCCATCAGCGACCCTCCGGGACGGAACTACGAGCAGTACTTC.

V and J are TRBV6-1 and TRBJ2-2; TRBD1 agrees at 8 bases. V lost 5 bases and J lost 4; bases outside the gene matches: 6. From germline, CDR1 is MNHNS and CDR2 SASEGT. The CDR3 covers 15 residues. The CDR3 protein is CASSFTGGVTGELFF. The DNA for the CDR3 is TGTGCCAGCAGTTTTACAGGGGGTGTCACCGGGGAGCTGTTTTTT.

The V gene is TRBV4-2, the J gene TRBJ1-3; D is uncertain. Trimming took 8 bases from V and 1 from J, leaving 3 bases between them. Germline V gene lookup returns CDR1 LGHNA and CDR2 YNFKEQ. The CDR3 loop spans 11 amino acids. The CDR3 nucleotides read TGTGCCAGCGAATCTGGAAACACCATATATTTT. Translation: CASESGNTIYF.

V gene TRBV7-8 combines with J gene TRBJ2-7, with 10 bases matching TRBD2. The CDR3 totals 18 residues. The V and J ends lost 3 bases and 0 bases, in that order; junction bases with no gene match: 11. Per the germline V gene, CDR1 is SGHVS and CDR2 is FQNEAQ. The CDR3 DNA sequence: TGTGCCAGCAGCTTCGATGAGACTAGCGGGCGATACTCCTACGAGCAGTACTTC. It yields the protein CASSFDETSGRYSYEQYF. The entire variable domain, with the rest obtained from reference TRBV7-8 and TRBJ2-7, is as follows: GAGVSQSPRYKVAKRGQDVALRCDPISGHVSLFWYQQALGQGPEFLTYFQNEAQLDKSGLPSDRFFAERPEGSVSTLKIQRTQQEDSAVYLCASSFDETSGRYSYEQYFGPGTRLTVT.

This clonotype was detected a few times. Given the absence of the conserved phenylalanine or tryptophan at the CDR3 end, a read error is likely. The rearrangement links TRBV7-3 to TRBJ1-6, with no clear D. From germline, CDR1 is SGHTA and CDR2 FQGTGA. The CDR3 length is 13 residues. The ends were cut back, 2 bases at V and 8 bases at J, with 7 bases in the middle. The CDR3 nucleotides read TGTGCCAGCAGCTTATTAAGTCATTCACCCCTCCACCTT. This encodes CASSLLSHSPLHL.

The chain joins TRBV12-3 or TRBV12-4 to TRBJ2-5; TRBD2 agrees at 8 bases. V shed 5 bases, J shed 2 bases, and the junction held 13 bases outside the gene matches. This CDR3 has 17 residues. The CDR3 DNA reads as TGTGCCAGCAGTCCCGCGGGGGGCTCGGGCTTACAAGAGACCCAGTACTTC. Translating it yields CASSPAGGSGLQETQYF.

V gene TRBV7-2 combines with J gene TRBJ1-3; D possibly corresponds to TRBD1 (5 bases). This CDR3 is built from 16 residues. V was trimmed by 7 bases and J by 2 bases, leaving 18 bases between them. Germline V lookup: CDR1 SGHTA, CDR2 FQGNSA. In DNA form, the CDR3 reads TGTGCCAGCACCTACAAGTCCGGGACCGCTGGAAACACCATATATTTT. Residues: CASTYKSGTAGNTIYF.

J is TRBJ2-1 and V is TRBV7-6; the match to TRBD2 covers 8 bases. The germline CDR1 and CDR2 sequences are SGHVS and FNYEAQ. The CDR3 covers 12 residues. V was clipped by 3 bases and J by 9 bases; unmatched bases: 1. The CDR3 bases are TGTGCCAGCAGCTTGGGACTAGGTGAGCAGTTCTTC. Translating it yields CASSLGLGEQFF. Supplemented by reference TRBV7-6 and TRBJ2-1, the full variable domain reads GAGVSQSPRYKVTKRGQDVALRCDPISGHVSLYWYRQALGQGPEFLTYFNYEAQQDKSGLPNDRFSAERPEGSISTLTIQRTEQRDSAMYRCASSLGLGEQFFGPGTRLTVL.